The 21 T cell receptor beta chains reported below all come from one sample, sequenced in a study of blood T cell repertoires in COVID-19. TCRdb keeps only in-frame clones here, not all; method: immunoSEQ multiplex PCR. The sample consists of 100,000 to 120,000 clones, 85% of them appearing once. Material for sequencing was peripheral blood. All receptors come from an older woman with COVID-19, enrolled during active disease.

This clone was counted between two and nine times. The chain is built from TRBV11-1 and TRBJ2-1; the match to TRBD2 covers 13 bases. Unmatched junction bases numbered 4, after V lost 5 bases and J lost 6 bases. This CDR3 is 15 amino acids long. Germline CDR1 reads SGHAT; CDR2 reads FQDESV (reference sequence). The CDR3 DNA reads TGTGCCAGCAGCCACACTAGCGGGGGGGTCAATGAGCAGTTCTTC. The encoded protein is CASSHTSGGVNEQFF. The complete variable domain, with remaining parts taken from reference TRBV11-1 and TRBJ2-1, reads EAEVAQSPRYKITEKSQAVAFWCDPISGHATLYWYRQILGQGPELLVQFQDESVVDDSQLPKDRFSAERLKGVDSTLKIQPAELGDSAMYLCASSHTSGGVNEQFFGPGTRLTVL.

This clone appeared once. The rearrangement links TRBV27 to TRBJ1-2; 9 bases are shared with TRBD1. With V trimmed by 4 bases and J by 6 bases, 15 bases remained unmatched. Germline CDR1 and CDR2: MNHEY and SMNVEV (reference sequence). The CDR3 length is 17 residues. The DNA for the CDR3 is TGTGCCAGCAGTTCGGGACAGGGACGGAGCGACTTGAATGGCTACACCTTC. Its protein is CASSSGQGRSDLNGYTF.

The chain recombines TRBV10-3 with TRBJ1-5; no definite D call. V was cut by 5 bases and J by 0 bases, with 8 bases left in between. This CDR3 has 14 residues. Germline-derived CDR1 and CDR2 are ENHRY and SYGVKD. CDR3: CAISISVSNQPQHF. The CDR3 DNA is TGTGCCATCAGTATTTCCGTTAGCAATCAGCCCCAGCATTTT.

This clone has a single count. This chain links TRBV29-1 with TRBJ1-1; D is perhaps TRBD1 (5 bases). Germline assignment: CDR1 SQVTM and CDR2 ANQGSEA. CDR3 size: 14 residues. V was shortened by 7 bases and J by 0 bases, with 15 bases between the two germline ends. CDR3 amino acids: CSAETQGMNTEAFF. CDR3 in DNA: TGCAGCGCTGAGACCCAGGGCATGAACACTGAAGCTTTCTTT.

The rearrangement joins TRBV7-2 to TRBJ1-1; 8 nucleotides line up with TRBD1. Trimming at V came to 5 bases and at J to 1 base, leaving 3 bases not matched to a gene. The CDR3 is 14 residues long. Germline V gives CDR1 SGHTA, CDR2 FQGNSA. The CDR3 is CASSPDRGNTEAFF. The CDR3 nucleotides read TGTGCCAGCAGCCCAGACAGGGGGAACACTGAAGCTTTCTTT.

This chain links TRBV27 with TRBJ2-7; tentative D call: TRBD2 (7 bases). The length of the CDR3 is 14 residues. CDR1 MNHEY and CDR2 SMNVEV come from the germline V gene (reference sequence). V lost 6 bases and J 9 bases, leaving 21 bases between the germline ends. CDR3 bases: TGTGCCAGCAGCCTATCGGGACAATCGGGGGGGCAGTACTTC. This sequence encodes CASSLSGQSGGQYF.

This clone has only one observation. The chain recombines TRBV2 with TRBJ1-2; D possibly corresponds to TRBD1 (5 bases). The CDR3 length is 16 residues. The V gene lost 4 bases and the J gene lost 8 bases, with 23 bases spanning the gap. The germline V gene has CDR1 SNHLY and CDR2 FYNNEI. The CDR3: CASSVGALRPLLGYTF. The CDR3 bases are TGTGCCAGCAGTGTTGGGGCCCTCCGCCCCTTGTTAGGCTACACCTTC.

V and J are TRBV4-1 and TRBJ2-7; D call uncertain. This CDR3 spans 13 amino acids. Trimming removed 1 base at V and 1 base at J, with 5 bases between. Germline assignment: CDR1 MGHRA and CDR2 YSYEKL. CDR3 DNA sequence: TGCGCCAGCAGCCAAGGTCTGTCCTACGAGCAGTACTTC. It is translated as CASSQGLSYEQYF.

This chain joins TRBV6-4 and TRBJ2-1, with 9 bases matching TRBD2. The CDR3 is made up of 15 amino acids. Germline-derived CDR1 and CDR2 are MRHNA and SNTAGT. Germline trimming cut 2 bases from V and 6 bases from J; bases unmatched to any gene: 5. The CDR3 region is CASSDDSGGFNEQFF. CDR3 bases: TGTGCCAGCAGTGACGACAGCGGGGGGTTCAATGAGCAGTTCTTC.

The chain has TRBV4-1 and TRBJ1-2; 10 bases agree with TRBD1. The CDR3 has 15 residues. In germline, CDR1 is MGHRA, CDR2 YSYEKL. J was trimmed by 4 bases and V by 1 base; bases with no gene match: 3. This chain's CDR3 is CASSQGQGASYGYTF. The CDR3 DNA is TGCGCCAGCAGCCAAGGACAGGGGGCTAGCTATGGCTACACCTTC.

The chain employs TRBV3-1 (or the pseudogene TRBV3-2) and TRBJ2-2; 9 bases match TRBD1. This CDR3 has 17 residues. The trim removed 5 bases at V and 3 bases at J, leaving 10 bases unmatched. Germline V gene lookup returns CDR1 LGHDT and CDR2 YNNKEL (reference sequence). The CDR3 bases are TGTGCCAGCAGCATACGATCGACAGGGGGGGACACCGGGGAGCTGTTTTTT. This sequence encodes CASSIRSTGGDTGELFF.

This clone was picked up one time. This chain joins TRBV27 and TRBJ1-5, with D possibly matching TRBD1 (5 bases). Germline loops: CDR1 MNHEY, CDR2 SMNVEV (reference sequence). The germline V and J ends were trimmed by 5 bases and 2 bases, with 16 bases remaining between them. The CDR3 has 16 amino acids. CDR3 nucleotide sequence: TGTGCCAGCAGTCCCCGTTTCGGGGGAGGCAATCAGCCCCAGCATTTT. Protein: CASSPRFGGGNQPQHF.

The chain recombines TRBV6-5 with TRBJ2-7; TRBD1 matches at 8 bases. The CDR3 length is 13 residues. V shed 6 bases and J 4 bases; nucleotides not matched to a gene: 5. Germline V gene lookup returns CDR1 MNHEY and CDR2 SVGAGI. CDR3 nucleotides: TGTGCCAGCAGGTCCAGGGGGCTTTACGAGCAGTACTTC. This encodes CASRSRGLYEQYF.

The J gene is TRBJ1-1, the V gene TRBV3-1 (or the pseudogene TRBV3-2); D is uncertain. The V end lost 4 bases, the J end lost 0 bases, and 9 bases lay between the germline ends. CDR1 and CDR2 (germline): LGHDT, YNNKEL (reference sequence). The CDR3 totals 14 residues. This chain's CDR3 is CASSPRHMNTEAFF. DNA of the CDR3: TGTGCCAGCAGCCCAAGACACATGAACACTGAAGCTTTCTTT.

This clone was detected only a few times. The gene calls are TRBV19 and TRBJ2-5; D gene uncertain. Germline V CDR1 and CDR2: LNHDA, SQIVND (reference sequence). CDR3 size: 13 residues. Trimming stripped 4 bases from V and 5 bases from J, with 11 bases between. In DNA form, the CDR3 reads TGTGCCAGTAGTAAGAGGCTTGAGGAGACCCAGTACTTC. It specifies CASSKRLEETQYF. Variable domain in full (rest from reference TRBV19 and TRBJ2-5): DGGITQSPKYLFRKEGQNVTLSCEQNLNHDAMYWYRQDPGQGLRLIYYSQIVNDFQKGDIAEGYSVSREKKESFPLTVTSAQKNPTAFYLCASSKRLEETQYFGPGTRLLVL.

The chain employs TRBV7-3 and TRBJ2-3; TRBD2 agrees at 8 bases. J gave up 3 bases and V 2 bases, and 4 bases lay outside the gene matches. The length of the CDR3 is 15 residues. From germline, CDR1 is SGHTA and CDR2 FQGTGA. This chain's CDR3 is CASSLFGGATDTQYF. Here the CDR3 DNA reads TGTGCCAGCAGCTTATTCGGGGGGGCAACAGATACGCAGTATTTT.

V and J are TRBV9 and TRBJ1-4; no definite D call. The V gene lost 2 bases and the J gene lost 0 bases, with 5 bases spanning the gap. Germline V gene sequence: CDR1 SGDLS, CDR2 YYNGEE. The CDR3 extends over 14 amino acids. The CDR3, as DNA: TGTGCCAGCAGCGTTGGAGCAACTAATGAAAAACTGTTTTTT. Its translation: CASSVGATNEKLFF.

CDR3 loop: CASSLEFDRGNGYTF. Here the CDR3 DNA reads TGTGCCAGCAGCTTAGAGTTTGACAGGGGGAACGGCTACACCTTC. The gene calls are TRBV7-9 and TRBJ1-2, with 9 bases fitting TRBD1. CDR1 is SEHNR, CDR2 FQNEAQ, per germline (reference sequence). The CDR3 is 15 amino acids. V shed 1 base and J 8 bases; nucleotides not matched to a gene: 8. Together with reference TRBV7-9 and TRBJ1-2, the CDR3 gives the full variable domain: DTGVSQNPRHKITKRGQNVTFRCDPISEHNRLYWYRQTLGQGPEFLTYFQNEAQLEKSRLLSDRFSAERPKGSFSTLEIQRTEQGDSAMYLCASSLEFDRGNGYTFGSGTRLTVV.

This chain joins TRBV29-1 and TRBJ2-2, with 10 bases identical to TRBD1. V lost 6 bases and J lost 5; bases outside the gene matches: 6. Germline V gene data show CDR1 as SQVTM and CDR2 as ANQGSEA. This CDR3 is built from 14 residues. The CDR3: CSVTGGGRTGELFF. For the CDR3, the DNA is TGCAGCGTGACAGGGGGCGGGAGAACCGGGGAGCTGTTTTTT.

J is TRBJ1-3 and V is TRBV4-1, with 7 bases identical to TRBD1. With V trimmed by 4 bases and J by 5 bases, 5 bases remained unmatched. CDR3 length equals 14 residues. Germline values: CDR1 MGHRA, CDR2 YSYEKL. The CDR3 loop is CASSRGTDRNTIYF. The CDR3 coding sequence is TGCGCCAGCAGCCGAGGGACAGACAGAAACACCATATATTTT.

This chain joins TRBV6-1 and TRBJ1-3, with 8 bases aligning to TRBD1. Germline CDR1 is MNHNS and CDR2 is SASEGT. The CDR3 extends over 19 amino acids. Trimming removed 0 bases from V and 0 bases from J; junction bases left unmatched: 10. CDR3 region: CASSEAPGQGVDSGNTIYF. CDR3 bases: TGTGCCAGCAGTGAAGCGCCCGGACAGGGTGTGGACTCTGGAAACACCATATATTTT.